Listed below are T cell receptor beta chains from one sample, sequenced in a study of CD8 T cells in Susac syndrome. TCRdb re-analysed the immunoSEQ multiplex PCR reads in MiXCR, keeping a single row per CDR3 protein. The sample has under 200,000 distinct CDR3 sequences, 95% seen once; the top ten hold less than 0.2%. Sequencing was done on a sample of CD8+ T cells from PBMCs. These receptors originate from a human donor with multiple sclerosis. The CDR3 runs from the conserved cysteine through the conserved F or W. A D gene is named only where the DNA matches it firmly. Rows may omit the clone size; those that give it use once, few, many or a size class.

>NA|TRBJ2-7|TRBV20-1|TRBD2
CSARDPTSERYEQYF
TGCAGTGCTAGAGATCCTACTAGCGAGAGATACGAGCAGTACTTC
>NA|TRBJ2-7|TRBV20-1|NA
CSARGLADNHEQYF
TGCAGTGCTAGAGGATTGGCAGATAACCACGAGCAGTACTTC
>once|TRBJ1-1|TRBV2|NA
CASSPSTGGDTEAFF
TGTGCCAGCAGTCCCTCGACAGGAGGGGACACTGAAGCTTTCTTT
>once|TRBJ2-5|TRBV28|NA
CASIWRMETQYF
TGTGCCAGCATTTGGCGGATGGAGACCCAGTACTTC
>NA|TRBJ1-5|TRBV7-6|NA
CASSPRQGPSNQPQHF
TGTGCCAGCAGCCCCCGGCAGGGACCTAGCAATCAGCCCCAGCATTTT
>once|TRBJ2-7|TRBV12-3/TRBV12-4|NA
CASREENPYEQYF
TGTGCCAGCAGGGAGGAGAACCCCTACGAGCAGTACTTC
>NA|TRBJ2-1|TRBV28|NA
CASSSRTSSYNEQFF
TGTGCCAGCAGTTCCCGGACCAGCTCCTACAATGAGCAGTTCTTC
>once|TRBJ2-7|TRBV14|NA
CASSPNRVERYF
TGTGCCAGCAGCCCGAATAGAGTAGAGCGGTACTTC
>NA|TRBJ2-5|TRBV7-9|TRBD2
CASSLKEGTRARGKETQYF
TGTGCCAGCAGCTTGAAAGAGGGGACTAGAGCGAGGGGGAAAGAGACCCAGTACTTC
>NA|TRBJ2-1|TRBV20-1|NA
CSARGAGNEQFF
TGCAGTGCTAGAGGGGCCGGGAATGAGCAGTTCTTC
>NA|TRBJ2-5|TRBV6-5|TRBD2
CASSYQLRISGGVETQYF
TGTGCCAGCAGTTACCAGCTGCGGATTAGCGGGGGGGTGGAGACCCAGTACTTC
>NA|TRBJ1-2|TRBV4-1|TRBD1
CASSETPAQGNYGYTF
TGCGCCAGCAGCGAGACTCCTGCACAGGGGAACTATGGCTACACCTTC
>NA|TRBJ2-2|TRBV12-3/TRBV12-4|NA
CASSSSTLADTGELFF
TGTGCCAGCAGTTCGAGTACCCTTGCTGACACCGGGGAGCTGTTTTTT
>NA|TRBJ1-5|TRBV19|NA
CASSIWGGHWYQPQHF
TGTGCCAGTAGTATTTGGGGGGGGCATTGGTACCAGCCCCAGCATTTT
>NA|TRBJ2-1|TRBV9|NA
CASSAGILYNEQFF
TGTGCCAGCAGTGCGGGGATCCTCTACAATGAGCAGTTCTTC
>once|TRBJ2-7|TRBV28|NA
CAISSDPYEQYF
TGTGCCATTTCCAGCGATCCCTACGAGCAGTACTTC
>NA|TRBJ1-1|TRBV5-1|NA
CASSFGNEAFF
TGCGCCAGCAGCTTCGGGAATGAAGCTTTCTTT
>NA|TRBJ2-2|TRBV7-8|NA
CASSLEGPGELFF
TGTGCCAGCAGCTTAGAGGGGCCCGGGGAGCTGTTTTTT
>NA|TRBJ2-3|TRBV7-9|TRBD1
CASSLSTGYTDTQYF
TGTGCCAGCAGCTTATCGACAGGGTACACAGATACGCAGTATTTT
>NA|TRBJ2-1|TRBV24-1|NA
CATSGLGTSNEQFF
TGTGCCACCAGTGGCCTCGGGACTTCTAATGAGCAGTTCTTC
>NA|TRBJ2-4|TRBV5-4|NA
CASSLVSSGKNIQYF
TGTGCCAGCAGCTTGGTATCCAGTGGGAAAAACATTCAGTACTTC
>NA|TRBJ1-1|TRBV29-1|NA
CSVWGVSEAFF
TGCAGCGTTTGGGGTGTATCTGAAGCTTTCTTT
>NA|TRBJ2-7|TRBV27|NA
CASSRHRTYEQYF
TGTGCCAGCAGCCGACACCGGACCTACGAGCAGTACTTC